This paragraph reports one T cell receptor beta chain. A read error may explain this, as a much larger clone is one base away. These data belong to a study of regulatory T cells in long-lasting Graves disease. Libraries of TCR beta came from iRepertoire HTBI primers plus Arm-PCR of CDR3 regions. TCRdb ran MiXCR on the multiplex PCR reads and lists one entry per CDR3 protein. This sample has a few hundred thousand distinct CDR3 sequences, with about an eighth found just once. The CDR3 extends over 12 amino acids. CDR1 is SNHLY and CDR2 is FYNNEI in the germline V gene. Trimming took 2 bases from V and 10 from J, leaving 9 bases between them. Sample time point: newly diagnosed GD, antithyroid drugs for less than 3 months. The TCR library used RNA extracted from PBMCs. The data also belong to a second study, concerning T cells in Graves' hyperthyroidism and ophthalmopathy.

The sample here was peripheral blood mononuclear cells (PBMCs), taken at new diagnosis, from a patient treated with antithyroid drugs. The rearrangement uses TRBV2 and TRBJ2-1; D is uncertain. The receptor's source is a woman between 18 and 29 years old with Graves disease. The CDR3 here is CASSEQTYEQFF. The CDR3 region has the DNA TGTGCCAGCAGTGAACAGACCTACGAGCAGTTCTTC. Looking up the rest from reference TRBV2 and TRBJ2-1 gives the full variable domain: EPEVTQTPSHQVTQMGQEVILRCVPISNHLYFYWYRQILGQKVEFLVSFYNNEISEKSEIFDDQFSVERPDGSNFTLKIRSTKLEDSAMYFCASSEQTYEQFFGPGTRLTVL.